What follows describes a single T cell receptor beta chain. The V gene's germline CDR1 is SGHVS and CDR2 FQNEAQ. V gave up 1 base and J gave up 12 bases; unmatched junction bases: 6. This CDR3 is built from 13 residues. This record belongs to a study of T cell repertoires in cytomegalovirus infection. Study details: Signatures in public TCR beta sequences pointed to both CMV infection and matching HLA type.

TCRdb independently ran MiXCR on the reads; one entry per CDR3 protein. This table holds approximately 180,000 distinct CDR3 sequences, 15% to 20% found once. Source material: CD8+ T cells from PBMCs. The chain uses TRBV7-8 and TRBJ2-1, with TRBD1 identical over 7 bases. This TCR was recovered from a human donor in good health (CMV status not recorded). Some clones in this sample may be carry-over from other donors' samples. The CDR3 protein is CASSLGQGTGQFF. Written as DNA, the CDR3 is TGTGCCAGCAGCTTAGGACAGGGTACAGGGCAGTTCTTC.